This TCR beta chain appears in the sequencing data of a study of CD8 T cells in ankylosing spondylitis. Making use of molecular barcodes, quantitative 5'-RACE generated TCR beta libraries. MiXCR was run by TCRdb on the 5' RACE reads, yielding one entry per CDR3 protein. This sample has some 240,000 distinct CDR3 sequences, with 7.3% found just once. The ends lost 5 bases at V and 8 bases at J; junction bases unmatched: 8. Looked up from germline, CDR1 is LGHNA and CDR2 is YSLEER. The CDR3 contains 15 residues. General study results and limits: A number of the motif variants had already been described in reactive arthritis synovial fluid and blood. Those disease-linked clones were CD8+; they were also relatively rare in peripheral blood. From matched ankylosing spondylitis synovial fluid, disease-linked clones were reportedly recovered at significantly enriched levels. Seemingly characteristic of ankylosing spondylitis blood was a TCR beta motif consisting of about 8 highly homologous variants.

Remarks on this clonotype: Its antigen is unidentified.

Input material: blood, either unsorted or a sorted T cell fraction (not recorded which). The source of this sequence is a male donor with ankylosing spondylitis. The J gene is TRBJ2-2, the V gene TRBV4-3; 10 positions agree with TRBD1. CDR3 in amino acids: CASSSGTGVTGELFF. The CDR3 bases are TGCGCCAGCAGCTCCGGGACAGGGGTTACAGGGGAGCTGTTTTTT.